These 7 T cell receptor beta chains came from one sample sequenced in a study of blood T cell repertoires in COVID-19. The repertoire was sequenced with immunoSEQ multiplex PCR; TCRdb's copy has only in-frame clones and lacks some. This table has 200,000 or so clones, more than 80% appearing once. The sequenced sample consisted of peripheral blood. The receptors were gathered from a woman of 80 years or more with COVID-19, enrolled during active disease.

This chain uses TRBV5-1 with TRBJ1-2, with 9 bases identical to TRBD1. CDR1 is SGHRS, CDR2 YFSETQ, per germline. This CDR3 is built from 16 residues. V trimming: 0 bases; J trimming: 4 bases; junction bases outside the gene matches: 7. This chain's CDR3 is CASSLALTGGGYGYTF. The CDR3 DNA is TGCGCCAGCAGCTTGGCCCTTACAGGGGGCGGCTATGGCTACACCTTC.

This chain uses TRBV6-2 or TRBV6-3 with TRBJ2-2; 11 bases match TRBD2. The V gene end was trimmed by 2 bases and the J gene end by 6 bases; junction bases not matched to a gene: 8. Per germline, CDR1 MNHEY and CDR2 SVGEGT. The CDR3 has 17 residues. The CDR3 region is CASSYVTTSGSSGELFF. The CDR3 region has the DNA TGTGCCAGCAGTTACGTCACTACTAGCGGGAGTTCCGGGGAGCTGTTTTTT.

This chain connects TRBV5-1 to TRBJ2-3, with 7 bases identical to TRBD2. Germline V gene data show CDR1 as SGHRS and CDR2 as YFSETQ. The CDR3 runs to 16 residues. V was pared by 0 bases and J by 0 bases, with 4 bases of the junction left unmatched. The DNA for the CDR3 is TGCGCCAGCAGCTTGGAGGCTAGCGGAAGCACAGATACGCAGTATTTT. Protein product: CASSLEASGSTDTQYF. Full variable domain (missing parts from reference TRBV5-1 and TRBJ2-3): KAGVTQTPRYLIKTRGQQVTLSCSPISGHRSVSWYQQTPGQGLQFLFEYFSETQRNKGNFPGRFSGRQFSNSRSEMNVSTLELGDSALYLCASSLEASGSTDTQYFGPGTRLTVL.

The genes are TRBV27 and TRBJ2-5; 8 bases are shared with TRBD1. CDR1 is MNHEY and CDR2 is SMNVEV in the germline V gene (reference sequence). The CDR3 consists of 14 residues. Trimming took 5 bases from V and 5 from J; bases not matched to a gene: 7. The CDR3 loop reads CASSPWTGWETQYF. The DNA for the CDR3 is TGTGCCAGCAGTCCTTGGACAGGGTGGGAGACCCAGTACTTC.

This clone was seen a handful of times. The gene calls are TRBV4-1 and TRBJ2-1; 7 bases align to TRBD2. CDR3 length: 14 amino acids. The J segment lost 6 bases and the V segment lost 2 bases, leaving 4 bases of the junction unmatched. Germline values: CDR1 MGHRA, CDR2 YSYEKL. CDR3 sequence: CASSQWEGVNEQFF. Written as DNA, the CDR3 is TGCGCCAGCAGCCAATGGGAGGGAGTCAATGAGCAGTTCTTC.

V usage is TRBV10-1 and J usage is TRBJ1-4; D ambiguous. V lost 3 bases and J 0 bases, leaving 8 bases between the germline ends. This CDR3 spans 15 amino acids. Germline V gene sequence: CDR1 WNHNN, CDR2 SYGVQD (reference sequence). DNA of the CDR3: TGCGCCAGCAGTGACCCGTTTGCAACTAATGAAAAACTGTTTTTT. It specifies CASSDPFATNEKLFF.

The chain has TRBV19 and TRBJ1-5; 7 bases map to TRBD1. The CDR3 has 13 residues. Germline V lookup: CDR1 LNHDA, CDR2 SQIVND (reference sequence). The V segment lost 5 bases and the J segment 4 bases; nucleotides outside the gene matches: 2. DNA of the CDR3: TGTGCCAGTAGTCCGACAGGGAATCAGCCCCAGCATTTT. Protein product: CASSPTGNQPQHF.